These 27 T cell receptor beta chains originate from one sample sequenced in a study of cytomegalovirus exposure and HLA in healthy donors. Profiling relied on immunoSEQ multiplex PCR, and the TCRdb table lists in-frame clones only, not all of them. The sample yields around 180,000 clones, more than 75% seen once. The sequencing sample was made of PBMCs. Source of these receptors: a young man in good health and CMV-seropositive.

This clone showed up just a few times. This chain connects TRBV7-3 to TRBJ2-7; possible D gene TRBD1, 6 bases. This CDR3 is built from 15 residues. Trimming stripped 3 bases from V and 3 bases from J, with 15 bases between. CDR1 and CDR2 from the germline V gene are SGHTA and FQGTGA. In DNA form, the CDR3 reads TGTGCCAGCAGCTTGGGTCCCCAGGGGAGCTACGAGCAGTACTTC. This codes for CASSLGPQGSYEQYF.

The chain uses TRBV29-1 and TRBJ2-1; D remains unclear. This CDR3 has 11 residues. Trimming shortened V by 2 bases and J by 9 bases, and 8 bases separated the two germline ends. The germline CDR1 and CDR2 sequences are SQVTM and ANQGSEA. The CDR3 DNA sequence: TGCAGCGTTGAACTCGCCGGTGAGCAGTTCTTC. This translates into CSVELAGEQFF.

This chain uses TRBV27 with TRBJ1-1, with D perhaps TRBD1 (5 bases). Deletions cut 4 bases from V and 6 bases from J, with 12 bases between. The CDR3 contains 13 residues. Germline lookup yields CDR1 MNHEY and CDR2 SMNVEV (reference sequence). Written as DNA, the CDR3 is TGTGCCAGCAGTTCCCTCGGGGGAGCTGAAGCTTTCTTT. Amino acids: CASSSLGGAEAFF.

The chain combines TRBV27 with TRBJ2-5, with 13 bases lining up with TRBD2. Germline loops: CDR1 MNHEY, CDR2 SMNVEV (reference sequence). This CDR3 region has 15 residues. The V segment lost 6 bases and the J segment 5 bases; nucleotides outside the gene matches: 6. CDR3 nucleotide sequence: TGTGCCAGCAGCTGGACTAGCGGGAGCCGGGAGACCCAGTACTTC. Residues: CASSWTSGSRETQYF.

CDR3 loop: CASSPTGTSINEQFF. The DNA for the CDR3 is TGTGCCAGCAGCCCAACCGGGACTAGTATAAATGAGCAGTTCTTC. J is TRBJ2-1 and V is TRBV9; 8 bases fit TRBD2. CDR3 length: 15 residues. V shed 4 bases and J 7 bases; nucleotides not matched to a gene: 10. Germline CDR1 and CDR2: SGDLS and YYNGEE. Full variable domain (rest looked up from reference TRBV9 and TRBJ2-1): DSGVTQTPKHLITATGQRVTLRCSPRSGDLSVYWYQQSLDQGLQFLIQYYNGEERAKGNILERFSAQQFPDLHSELNLSSLELGDSALYFCASSPTGTSINEQFFGPGTRLTVL.

The V and J genes are TRBV4-3 and TRBJ1-2; TRBD1 matches 9 bases. From germline, CDR1 is LGHNA and CDR2 YSLEER. V lost 3 bases, J lost 3 bases, and 5 bases stayed unmatched. CDR3 size: 15 residues. The CDR3: CASSQGQGDDYGYTF. CDR3 nucleotide sequence: TGCGCCAGCAGCCAGGGACAGGGAGATGACTATGGCTACACCTTC.

The chain has TRBV9 and TRBJ2-2, with 8 bases lining up with TRBD2. This CDR3 comprises 14 residues. Germline V CDR1 and CDR2: SGDLS, YYNGEE. V lost 6 bases to trimming and J lost 1 base; unmatched junction nucleotides: 2. The CDR3 coding sequence is TGTGCCAGCAAAACTAGCGGGAACACCGGGGAGCTGTTTTTT. Its protein product is CASKTSGNTGELFF. The complete variable domain, with remaining parts taken from reference TRBV9 and TRBJ2-2, reads DSGVTQTPKHLITATGQRVTLRCSPRSGDLSVYWYQQSLDQGLQFLIQYYNGEERAKGNILERFSAQQFPDLHSELNLSSLELGDSALYFCASKTSGNTGELFFGEGSRLTVL.

This clone was detected once. This rearrangement joins TRBV28 to TRBJ2-1, with a tentative D call TRBD2 (6 bases). CDR3 length: 15 residues. V gave up 6 bases and J gave up 2 bases, with 14 bases separating them. Germline-derived CDR1 and CDR2 are MDHEN and SYDVKM. The CDR3 loop reads CASRPSSAAYNEQFF. The CDR3 bases are TGTGCCAGCAGACCCTCTAGCGCAGCCTACAATGAGCAGTTCTTC.

This chain uses TRBV19 with TRBJ1-1; 7 bases map to TRBD1. V trimming: 4 bases; J trimming: 4 bases; junction bases outside the gene matches: 9. CDR1 and CDR2 from the germline V gene are LNHDA and SQIVND (reference sequence). The CDR3 has 15 amino acids. The CDR3 loop is CASSTPTGSGTEAFF. The CDR3 coding sequence is TGTGCCAGTAGTACACCGACAGGGTCAGGCACTGAAGCTTTCTTT.

There are a few counts of this clone. This chain joins TRBV28 and TRBJ1-1; D not certain. Germline CDR1 is MDHEN and CDR2 is SYDVKM. V lost 5 bases and J 7 bases, leaving 14 bases between the germline ends. This CDR3 is 13 amino acids long. CDR3 coding DNA: TGTGCCAGCAGTCTGGACTTGGAGGGTGAAGCTTTCTTT. This sequence encodes CASSLDLEGEAFF.

The CDR3 reads CASSRDRVTDTQYF. DNA of the CDR3: TGTGCCAGTAGTCGGGACAGGGTAACAGATACGCAGTATTTT. V usage is TRBV19 and J usage is TRBJ2-3; 9 bases line up with TRBD1. The CDR3 has 14 residues. Germline CDR1 LNHDA, CDR2 SQIVND (reference sequence). Germline trimming cut 5 bases from V and 3 bases from J; bases unmatched to any gene: 3. Full variable domain (missing parts from reference TRBV19 and TRBJ2-3): DGGITQSPKYLFRKEGQNVTLSCEQNLNHDAMYWYRQDPGQGLRLIYYSQIVNDFQKGDIAEGYSVSREKKESFPLTVTSAQKNPTAFYLCASSRDRVTDTQYFGPGTRLTVL.

The J gene is TRBJ2-7, the V gene TRBV6-5; D gene uncertain. Trimming pared 4 bases from V and 5 bases from J, leaving 6 bases between. CDR3 length: 11 amino acids. Germline V gene lookup returns CDR1 MNHEY and CDR2 SVGAGI. CDR3 nucleotides: TGTGCCAGCAGTTCCCTCCACGAGCAGTACTTC. This translates into CASSSLHEQYF.

This chain links TRBV7-2 with TRBJ2-3, with 8 bases matching TRBD2. Trimming cost V 4 bases and J 11 bases; bases outside gene matches: 8. Germline CDR1 reads SGHTA; CDR2 reads FQGNSA. The CDR3 runs to 13 residues. The CDR3 is CASSSLAGLEQYF. The CDR3 DNA is TGTGCCAGCAGCTCCTTAGCGGGGCTAGAGCAGTATTTT.

The chain has TRBV4-2 and TRBJ2-5; 9 nucleotides match TRBD2. CDR1 is LGHNA and CDR2 is YNFKEQ in the germline V gene. V gave up 2 bases and J gave up 14 bases; unmatched junction bases: 6. The CDR3 has 12 amino acids. CDR3 protein: CASSQIGGRAYF. The DNA for the CDR3 is TGTGCCAGCAGCCAAATCGGCGGGAGGGCCTACTTC.

This chain uses TRBV6-5 with TRBJ2-5; D remains unclear. Germline CDR1 and CDR2: MNHEY and SVGAGI. The CDR3 is made up of 14 amino acids. Trimming left V 5 bases short and J 3 bases short, with 13 bases between. CDR3 DNA: TGTGCCAGCAGTCCGACCCCCGGAGAAGAGACCCAGTACTTC. Its protein product is CASSPTPGEETQYF.

The V call is TRBV29-1, the J call TRBJ2-1; TRBD2 aligns across 10 bases. Germline assignment: CDR1 SQVTM and CDR2 ANQGSEA. V dropped 5 bases and J dropped 9; count of bases not matched to a gene: 7. The CDR3 is 13 amino acids. CDR3 sequence reads: CSVPAGGGREQFF. CDR3 in DNA: TGCAGCGTTCCAGCGGGAGGGGGTCGTGAGCAGTTCTTC.

V usage is TRBV27 and J usage is TRBJ2-1; 7 positions agree with TRBD2. Germline lookup yields CDR1 MNHEY and CDR2 SMNVEV (reference sequence). The CDR3 length is 13 residues. J gave up 13 bases and V 5 bases, and 11 bases lay outside the gene matches. In DNA form, the CDR3 reads TGTGCCAGCAGTCCTGTGGGGGAGGGCCGTCAGTTCTTC. Its protein product is CASSPVGEGRQFF.

This chain connects TRBV5-4 to TRBJ1-2, with TRBD1 as a possible D gene (6 bases). This CDR3 is built from 15 residues. CDR1 SGHNT and CDR2 YYREEE come from the germline V gene (reference sequence). Between the trimmed V and J ends, which lost 0 bases and 8 bases, there was a span of 17 bases. For the CDR3, the DNA is TGTGCCAGCAGCTTGGGAGACAGGTTTGAAAGGGGCTACACCTTC. Its translation is CASSLGDRFERGYTF.

The chain combines TRBV7-3 with TRBJ2-3, with TRBD1 matching 9 bases. Germline lookup yields CDR1 SGHTA and CDR2 FQGTGA. V lost 5 bases, J lost 1 base, and 4 bases stayed unmatched. The length of the CDR3 is 15 residues. CDR3 nucleotides: TGTGCCAGCAGCCCATGGGACAGGGGCACAGATACGCAGTATTTT. Residues: CASSPWDRGTDTQYF.

The J gene is TRBJ2-3, the V gene TRBV5-1, with 14 bases identical to TRBD2. This CDR3 has 16 residues. The V and J ends lost 4 bases and 5 bases, in that order; junction bases with no gene match: 6. Per the germline V gene, CDR1 is SGHRS and CDR2 is YFSETQ. The CDR3 DNA reads as TGCGCCAGCAGCGGGGGACTAGCGGGAGTTGAAGATACGCAGTATTTT. It specifies CASSGGLAGVEDTQYF. Full variable domain (missing parts from reference TRBV5-1 and TRBJ2-3): KAGVTQTPRYLIKTRGQQVTLSCSPISGHRSVSWYQQTPGQGLQFLFEYFSETQRNKGNFPGRFSGRQFSNSRSEMNVSTLELGDSALYLCASSGGLAGVEDTQYFGPGTRLTVL.

The rearrangement uses TRBV2 and TRBJ2-1, with D tentatively TRBD2 (5 bases). V was shortened by 3 bases and J by 5 bases, with 17 bases between the two germline ends. Germline V gene data show CDR1 as SNHLY and CDR2 as FYNNEI. The CDR3 covers 16 residues. The CDR3 loop is CASSDYLRSGDNEQFF. CDR3 DNA sequence: TGTGCCAGCAGTGACTACCTCCGGAGCGGTGACAATGAGCAGTTCTTC.

CDR3 nucleotide sequence: TGTGCCAGCAGTATACAAGGGACATCCTCTGAAGAGACCCAGTACTTC. Protein product: CASSIQGTSSEETQYF. This chain uses TRBV27 with TRBJ2-5, with D perhaps matching TRBD1 (6 bases). The CDR3 has 16 amino acids. The V end lost 5 bases, the J end lost 3 bases, and 19 bases lay between the germline ends. Germline lookup yields CDR1 MNHEY and CDR2 SMNVEV (reference sequence).

The V gene is TRBV7-3, the J gene TRBJ2-1; 8 bases fit TRBD2. Germline V gives CDR1 SGHTA, CDR2 FQGTGA. Trimming at V came to 5 bases and at J to 4 bases, leaving 7 bases not matched to a gene. This CDR3 has 15 amino acids. The CDR3 spells CASSLSGAGYNEQFF. CDR3 sequence (DNA): TGTGCCAGCAGCCTTAGCGGGGCGGGGTACAATGAGCAGTTCTTC.

This sequence joins TRBV28 and TRBJ2-7; 12 nucleotides agree with TRBD2. The V gene end was trimmed by 4 bases and the J gene end by 4 bases; junction bases not matched to a gene: 8. Germline V gene data show CDR1 as MDHEN and CDR2 as SYDVKM. This CDR3 contains 16 residues. CDR3 loop: CASSSPTGLAGYEQYF. The CDR3 DNA is TGTGCCAGCAGTTCCCCGACCGGACTAGCGGGGTACGAGCAGTACTTC.

The chain joins TRBV21-1 to TRBJ2-1; TRBD1 was called by the table and not checked on the DNA. TRBV21-1 is labeled a pseudogene. This CDR3 is 15 amino acids long. The CDR3 DNA follows: TGTGCCAGCAGCAAACGGGACAGGGTATACAATGAGCAGTTCTTC. Translated: CASSKRDRVYNEQFF.

This sequence joins TRBV5-4 and TRBJ2-4, with 8 bases identical to TRBD1. Germline CDR1 SGHNT, CDR2 YYREEE (reference sequence). With 4 bases clipped from V and 0 bases from J, the junction kept 6 bases outside the gene matches. This CDR3 comprises 16 residues. Here the CDR3 reads CASSGRDRLAKNIQYF. As DNA, the CDR3 is TGTGCCAGCAGCGGCCGGGACAGGCTAGCCAAAAACATTCAGTACTTC. The full variable domain, completed using reference TRBV5-4 and TRBJ2-4, is ETGVTQSPTHLIKTRGQQVTLRCSSQSGHNTVSWYQQALGQGPQFIFQYYREEENGRGNFPPRFSGLQFPNYSSELNVNALELDDSALYLCASSGRDRLAKNIQYFGAGTRLSVL.

This chain connects TRBV6-5 to TRBJ2-7; TRBD2 matches at 7 bases. Germline V lookup: CDR1 MNHEY, CDR2 SVGAGI. This CDR3 has 14 residues. The ends lost 10 bases at V and 5 bases at J; junction bases unmatched: 14. CDR3 nucleotide sequence: TGTGCCACCAACGCGGGCGGGAGTAGACACGAGCAGTACTTC. Its translation: CATNAGGSRHEQYF.